This is a list of T cell receptor beta chains from one sample in a study of blood T cell repertoires in COVID-19. TCRdb's copy holds only in-frame clones and misses some; the assay was immunoSEQ multiplex PCR. The sample yields more than 250,000 clones, roughly 90% seen once. What was sequenced was peripheral blood. The source of these receptors is a man between 18 and 35 years old who had recovered from COVID-19. Both conserved end residues are part of each CDR3. Fields, in order: D gene, V gene, clone size, J gene, CDR3 DNA, CDR3 protein. The D gene is left open where the match is weak. Part of the rows lack a size; the others show once, few, many or a class for expanded clones.

D: .
V: TRBV7-2
size: .
J: TRBJ1-1
DNA: TGTGCCAGCAGCTGGCCGACAGCGAACACTGAAGCTTTCTTT
CDR3: CASSWPTANTEAFF

D: TRBD1
V: TRBV7-3
size: .
J: TRBJ1-1
DNA: TGTGCCAGCAGCCCGTGGACAGGGAACACTGAAGCTTTCTTT
CDR3: CASSPWTGNTEAFF

D: .
V: TRBV9
size: .
J: TRBJ2-5
DNA: TGTGCCAGCAGCCCTAACCGACAGGCTCAAGAGACCCAGTACTTC
CDR3: CASSPNRQAQETQYF

D: .
V: TRBV6-5
size: once
J: TRBJ1-1
DNA: TGTGCCAGCAGGAGAGGACAGCAGAACACTGAAGCTTTCTTT
CDR3: CASRRGQQNTEAFF

D: .
V: TRBV6-5
size: .
J: TRBJ2-7
DNA: TGTGCCAGCAGTTACTCCTCCGGGACCTACGAGCAGTACTTC
CDR3: CASSYSSGTYEQYF

D: TRBD2
V: TRBV13
size: .
J: TRBJ2-3
DNA: TGTGCCAGCAGCTTGCTAGCGGGAGATACGCAGTATTTT
CDR3: CASSLLAGDTQYF

D: TRBD1
V: TRBV6-6
size: .
J: TRBJ1-2
DNA: TGTGCCAGCACCAACCCGGAGGGACAGAGCGATGGCTACACCTTC
CDR3: CASTNPEGQSDGYTF

D: TRBD2
V: TRBV5-1
size: few
J: TRBJ2-1
DNA: TGCGCCAGCAGCTTGTCAGCGGGAGGCCCAGAAGATGAGCAGTTCTTC
CDR3: CASSLSAGGPEDEQFF

D: .
V: TRBV6-5
size: .
J: TRBJ2-5
DNA: TGTGCCAGCAGTTACCCGAGGGGGGAGACCCAGTACTTC
CDR3: CASSYPRGETQYF

D: .
V: TRBV15
size: .
J: TRBJ1-1
DNA: TGTGCCACCAGCAGAGAGGGGGGTCCAACTGAAGCTTTCTTT
CDR3: CATSREGGPTEAFF

D: TRBD1
V: TRBV14
size: .
J: TRBJ2-2
DNA: TGTGCCAGCAGCCTGGGACAGGGAAGAGTTCTGGGCGGGGAGCTGTTTTTT
CDR3: CASSLGQGRVLGGELFF

D: .
V: TRBV7-9
size: .
J: TRBJ1-2
DNA: TGTGCCAGCAGCTCCCCTGGGGCACCTAACTATGGCTACACCTTC
CDR3: CASSSPGAPNYGYTF

D: .
V: TRBV15
size: .
J: TRBJ2-3
DNA: TGTGCCACCAGCGTGGGGACTGACCACAGAGGTACGCAGTATTTT
CDR3: CATSVGTDHRGTQYF

D: TRBD1
V: TRBV20-1
size: .
J: TRBJ1-2
DNA: TGCAGTGCAAGGACAGGGGGCGGCTACACCTTC
CDR3: CSARTGGGYTF

D: .
V: TRBV10-3
size: .
J: TRBJ2-1
DNA: TGTGCCATCAGTGAGCCCACTATCTCCAATGAGCAGTTCTTC
CDR3: CAISEPTISNEQFF

D: TRBD2
V: TRBV28
size: .
J: TRBJ2-1
DNA: TGTGCCAGCAGTTTTTGGACTAGCGGGGGACTCTCCTACAATGAGCAGTTCTTC
CDR3: CASSFWTSGGLSYNEQFF

D: .
V: TRBV5-1
size: .
J: TRBJ1-1
DNA: TGCGCCAGCAGCTTGATCATGACAGGCATCATGAACACTGAAGCTTTCTTT
CDR3: CASSLIMTGIMNTEAFF

D: .
V: TRBV5-1
size: .
J: TRBJ2-7
DNA: TGCGCCAGCAGCTTCGGACAGAGCTACGAGCAGTACTTC
CDR3: CASSFGQSYEQYF

D: .
V: TRBV7-9
size: .
J: TRBJ2-3
DNA: TGTGCCAGCAGCTTACTTTTTACAGATACGCAGTATTTT
CDR3: CASSLLFTDTQYF

D: TRBD2
V: TRBV4-1
size: .
J: TRBJ2-3
DNA: TGCGCCAGCAGCGGACTAGCCCCAAAGGTGGATACGCAGTATTTT
CDR3: CASSGLAPKVDTQYF

D: TRBD1
V: TRBV4-2
size: once
J: TRBJ2-3
DNA: TGTGCCAGCAGCCAACCCGACAGGGAAGTTTCGGCAGATACGCAGTATTTT
CDR3: CASSQPDREVSADTQYF

D: TRBD2
V: TRBV5-1
size: once
J: TRBJ2-1
DNA: TGCGCCAGCAGCCTGTGGACTAGCGGAGACTACAATGAGCAGTTCTTC
CDR3: CASSLWTSGDYNEQFF

D: TRBD2
V: TRBV9
size: .
J: TRBJ2-5
DNA: TGTGCCAGCAGCTCCTCTAGCGGGAGGGAAGAGACCCAGTACTTC
CDR3: CASSSSSGREETQYF

D: .
V: TRBV16
size: .
J: TRBJ1-5
DNA: TGTGCCAGCAGCCGGCGGGGGGGCCCCCTTAGCAATCAGCCCCAGCATTTT
CDR3: CASSRRGGPLSNQPQHF

D: TRBD1
V: TRBV9
size: .
J: TRBJ1-5
DNA: TGTGCCAGCAGCGACCGGACAGGGGGTATTCAGCCCCAGCATTTT
CDR3: CASSDRTGGIQPQHF

D: TRBD1
V: TRBV6-5
size: .
J: TRBJ2-7
DNA: TGTGCCAGCAGGCATGAACGGGACAGGTACGAGCAGTACTTC
CDR3: CASRHERDRYEQYF

D: .
V: TRBV2
size: .
J: TRBJ1-1
DNA: TGTGCCAGCCCAAGGACAGCTCGGACCACTGAAGCTTTCTTT
CDR3: CASPRTARTTEAFF

D: .
V: TRBV12-3/TRBV12-4
size: .
J: TRBJ1-1
DNA: TGTGCCAGCAGTTTAAGGGGGAGCACTGAAGCTTTCTTT
CDR3: CASSLRGSTEAFF